One sample yielded the 20 T cell receptor beta chains listed below, sequenced in a study of T cell responses to AZD1222 COVID-19 vaccine. TCRdb keeps only in-frame clones here, not all; method: immunoSEQ multiplex PCR. Of just under 95,000 clones in the sample, roughly 93% were seen once. The input for sequencing was peripheral blood, taken on day 0 of AZD1222 vaccination. The receptors stem from an adult in good health.

The chain carries TRBV7-8 and TRBJ1-3; D not resolved. Germline values: CDR1 SGHVS, CDR2 FQNEAQ. CDR3 size: 14 residues. V was pared by 4 bases and J by 0 bases, with 7 bases between. The CDR3 sequence: CASSYARSGNTIYF. The CDR3 DNA reads TGTGCCAGCAGCTACGCCCGCTCTGGAAACACCATATATTTT.

This clone was detected once. The chain links TRBV27 to TRBJ2-7, with TRBD1 matching over 10 bases. Germline trimming cut 2 bases from V and 3 bases from J; bases unmatched to any gene: 1. Germline-derived CDR1 and CDR2 are MNHEY and SMNVEV (reference sequence). This CDR3 comprises 14 residues. The CDR3 nucleotides are TGTGCCAGCAGTTTACGGACAGGGGGCTACGAGCAGTACTTC. Protein: CASSLRTGGYEQYF.

This chain connects TRBV7-2 to TRBJ2-7; 7 positions agree with TRBD2. Trimming at V came to 2 bases and at J to 0 bases, leaving 4 bases not matched to a gene. The germline CDR1 and CDR2 sequences are SGHTA and FQGNSA. The CDR3 runs to 15 residues. CDR3 sequence reads: CASSLSSGYSYEQYF. The CDR3 nucleotides are TGTGCCAGCAGCTTATCTAGCGGCTACTCCTACGAGCAGTACTTC.

V usage is TRBV7-9 and J usage is TRBJ1-1; TRBD1 aligns across 8 bases. The J segment lost 7 bases and the V segment lost 5 bases, leaving 3 bases of the junction unmatched. The CDR3 runs 12 residues. Germline V lookup: CDR1 SEHNR, CDR2 FQNEAQ (reference sequence). CDR3 nucleotides: TGTGCCAGCAGCCGCGGACAGGGTGAAGCTTTCTTT. It encodes CASSRGQGEAFF.

This rearrangement joins TRBV11-2 to TRBJ1-4; D gene uncertain. V was clipped by 4 bases and J by 6 bases, with 12 bases between them. Germline CDR1 reads SGHAT; CDR2 reads FQNNGV. This CDR3 spans 14 amino acids. The CDR3 region is CASSSLSGDEKLFF. The CDR3 nucleotides are TGTGCCAGCAGCTCACTCTCCGGAGATGAAAAACTGTTTTTT.

This clone has a single count. The chain carries TRBV7-9 and TRBJ1-5, with D possibly matching TRBD1 (6 bases). V was pared by 5 bases and J by 7 bases, with 9 bases between. CDR3 length equals 12 residues. From germline, CDR1 is SEHNR and CDR2 FQNEAQ (reference sequence). DNA for the CDR3: TGTGCCAGCAGCGAAAGGGGGCAGCCCCAGCATTTT. This gives the protein CASSERGQPQHF.

The chain joins TRBV10-3 to TRBJ1-2; D not certain. Trimming removed 0 bases at V and 6 bases at J, with 17 bases between. CDR3 length: 16 amino acids. The germline V gene has CDR1 ENHRY and CDR2 SYGVKD. CDR3 DNA: TGTGCCATCAGTGAGTCGAGATGGGGTGATGGGGATGGCTACACCTTC. Its protein product is CAISESRWGDGDGYTF.

V is TRBV6-5 and J is TRBJ2-7; 7 nucleotides match TRBD1. Looked up from germline, CDR1 is MNHEY and CDR2 is SVGAGI. The CDR3 covers 13 residues. V lost 5 bases and J lost 3; bases outside the gene matches: 4. CDR3 region: CASSRDSFYEQYF. CDR3 in DNA: TGTGCCAGCAGTAGGGACAGCTTCTACGAGCAGTACTTC.

V is TRBV28 and J is TRBJ1-4, with D possibly being TRBD1 (5 bases). Trimming stripped 10 bases from V and 7 bases from J, with 10 bases between. Per germline, CDR1 MDHEN and CDR2 SYDVKM. The CDR3 consists of 11 residues. The DNA of the CDR3 is TGTGCCATTTGGGGGGGTGAAAAACTGTTTTTT. Translated, it gives CAIWGGEKLFF.

The chain employs TRBV6-6 and TRBJ1-2, with TRBD1 matching over 10 bases. The germline V gene encodes CDR1 MNHNY and CDR2 SVGAGI (reference sequence). The CDR3 has 15 residues. V gave up 4 bases and J gave up 4 bases; unmatched junction bases: 6. DNA for the CDR3: TGTGCCAGCAGTTCCCGGACAGGGGGTGTCTATGGCTACACCTTC. It codes for CASSSRTGGVYGYTF.

The sample holds one count of this clone. This chain joins TRBV5-1 and TRBJ1-4; 10 positions agree with TRBD1. CDR3 length: 14 residues. V lost 4 bases and J lost 5; bases outside the gene matches: 2. The germline V gene has CDR1 SGHRS and CDR2 YFSETQ. CDR3 protein: CASSPGQGNEKLFF. The CDR3 region has the DNA TGCGCCAGCAGCCCGGGACAGGGGAATGAAAAACTGTTTTTT.

This clone was recorded only once. The rearrangement joins TRBV4-2 to TRBJ2-1; the match to TRBD1 covers 10 bases. Germline loops: CDR1 LGHNA, CDR2 YNFKEQ. The CDR3 totals 16 residues. With V trimmed by 3 bases and J by 7 bases, 9 bases remained unmatched. DNA of the CDR3: TGTGCCAGCAGCCACTCGGACAGGGGGGCGAAGAATGAGCAGTTCTTC. Protein sequence: CASSHSDRGAKNEQFF.

This chain links TRBV6-6 with TRBJ2-7; 7 positions agree with TRBD2. Germline V lookup: CDR1 MNHNY, CDR2 SVGAGI (reference sequence). V was clipped by 8 bases and J by 6 bases; unmatched bases: 7. The CDR3 spans 12 residues. This CDR3 is CASRDYRAEQYF. The CDR3 DNA is TGTGCCAGCCGGGACTACCGGGCCGAGCAGTACTTC.

CDR3 loop: CASSFQPGGAGEQYF. The CDR3, as DNA: TGTGCCAGCAGCTTTCAACCGGGGGGTGCGGGTGAGCAGTACTTC. The gene calls are TRBV12-1 and TRBJ2-7; the table names TRBD2, a call not compared with the DNA. TRBV12-1 is a pseudogene locus. This CDR3 comprises 15 residues.

The chain employs TRBV7-9 and TRBJ1-6; no clear D gene. The CDR3 is made up of 15 amino acids. From germline, CDR1 is SEHNR and CDR2 FQNEAQ (reference sequence). Trimming removed 5 bases from V and 0 bases from J, with 8 bases in between. Here the CDR3 reads CASSRMSSYNSPLHF. DNA of the CDR3: TGTGCCAGCAGCAGGATGAGCTCCTATAATTCACCCCTCCACTTT.

This chain uses TRBV12-3 or TRBV12-4 with TRBJ2-7; 9 bases match TRBD1. The CDR3 length is 13 residues. The V and J ends lost 3 bases and 3 bases, in that order; junction bases with no gene match: 0. CDR3 protein: CASSLTGGYEQYF. For the CDR3, the DNA is TGTGCCAGCAGTTTGACAGGGGGCTACGAGCAGTACTTC.

This clone was counted a few times. V and J are TRBV10-3 and TRBJ2-3; D not resolved. The V end lost 2 bases, the J end lost 1 base, and 4 bases lay between the germline ends. CDR3 length: 13 residues. Germline V lookup: CDR1 ENHRY, CDR2 SYGVKD. CDR3 amino acids: CAISELGTDTQYF. DNA for the CDR3: TGTGCCATCAGTGAGCTGGGCACAGATACGCAGTATTTT.

This chain uses TRBV7-3 with TRBJ2-3, with 8 bases fitting TRBD2. The CDR3 spans 14 residues. Germline CDR1 reads SGHTA; CDR2 reads FQGTGA. The trim removed 4 bases at V and 1 base at J, leaving 1 base unmatched. CDR3 region: CASSSGGGTDTQYF. The CDR3 nucleotides read TGTGCCAGCAGCTCGGGAGGGGGCACAGATACGCAGTATTTT. Full variable domain (missing parts from reference TRBV7-3 and TRBJ2-3): GAGVSQTPSNKVTEKGKYVELRCDPISGHTALYWYRQSLGQGPEFLIYFQGTGAADDSGLPNDRFFAVRPEGSVSTLKIQRTERGDSAVYLCASSSGGGTDTQYFGPGTRLTVL.

This chain connects TRBV7-8 to TRBJ2-7, with 12 positions matching TRBD1. Germline CDR1 SGHVS, CDR2 FQNEAQ. This CDR3 is built from 18 residues. Trimming removed 2 bases from V and 2 bases from J; junction bases left unmatched: 10. In DNA, the CDR3 is TGTGCCAGCAGCTTATCCTGGGTGGGGGACAGGGGGCCCTACGAGCAGTACTTC. Its translation is CASSLSWVGDRGPYEQYF.

This chain uses TRBV19 with TRBJ1-1, with TRBD1 identical over 10 bases. Germline values: CDR1 LNHDA, CDR2 SQIVND (reference sequence). With 4 bases clipped from V and 0 bases from J, the junction kept 5 bases outside the gene matches. CDR3 length: 16 amino acids. CDR3 region: CASSTLDRGLNTEAFF. The CDR3 DNA follows: TGTGCCAGTAGTACCCTGGACAGGGGGTTGAACACTGAAGCTTTCTTT.